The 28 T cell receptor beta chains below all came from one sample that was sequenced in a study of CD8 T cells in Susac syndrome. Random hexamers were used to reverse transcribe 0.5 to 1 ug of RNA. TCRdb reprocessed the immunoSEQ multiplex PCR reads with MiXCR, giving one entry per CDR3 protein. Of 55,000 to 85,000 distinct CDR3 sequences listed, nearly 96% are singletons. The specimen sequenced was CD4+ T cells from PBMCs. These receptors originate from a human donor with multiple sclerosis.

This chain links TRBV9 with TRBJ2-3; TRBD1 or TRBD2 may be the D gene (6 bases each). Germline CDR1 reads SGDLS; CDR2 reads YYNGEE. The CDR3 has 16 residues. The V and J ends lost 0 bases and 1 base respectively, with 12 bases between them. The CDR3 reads CASSVAPRGGTDTQYF. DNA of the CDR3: TGTGCCAGCAGCGTAGCCCCTAGGGGGGGCACAGATACGCAGTATTTT.

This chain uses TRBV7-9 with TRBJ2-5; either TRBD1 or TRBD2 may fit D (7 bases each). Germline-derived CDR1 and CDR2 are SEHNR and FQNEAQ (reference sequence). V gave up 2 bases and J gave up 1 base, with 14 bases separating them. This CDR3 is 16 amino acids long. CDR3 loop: CASSLSGGGLQETQYF. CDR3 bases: TGTGCCAGCAGCTTATCAGGGGGGGGACTCCAAGAGACCCAGTACTTC.

CDR3 DNA: TGTGCCATCAGTGAGTCTTCGGTAGCGGGGGGCACAGATACGCAGTATTTT. Amino acid sequence: CAISESSVAGGTDTQYF. This chain connects TRBV10-3 to TRBJ2-3, with TRBD2 matching over 9 bases. Germline V gene sequence: CDR1 ENHRY, CDR2 SYGVKD. The trim removed 0 bases at V and 1 base at J, leaving 5 bases unmatched. The CDR3 is 17 residues long.

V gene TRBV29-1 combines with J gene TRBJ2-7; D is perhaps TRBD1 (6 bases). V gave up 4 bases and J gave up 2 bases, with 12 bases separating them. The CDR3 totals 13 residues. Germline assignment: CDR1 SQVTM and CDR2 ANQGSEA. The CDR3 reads CSVGPQGTYEQYF. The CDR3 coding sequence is TGCAGCGTTGGCCCACAGGGCACCTACGAGCAGTACTTC.

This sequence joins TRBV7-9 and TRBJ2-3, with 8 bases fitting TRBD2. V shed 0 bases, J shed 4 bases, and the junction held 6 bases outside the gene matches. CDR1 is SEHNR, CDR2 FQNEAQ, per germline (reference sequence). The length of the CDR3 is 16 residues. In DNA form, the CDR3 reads TGTGCCAGCAGCTTAGCAGGGACTAGTGGGGCAGATACGCAGTATTTT. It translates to CASSLAGTSGADTQYF.

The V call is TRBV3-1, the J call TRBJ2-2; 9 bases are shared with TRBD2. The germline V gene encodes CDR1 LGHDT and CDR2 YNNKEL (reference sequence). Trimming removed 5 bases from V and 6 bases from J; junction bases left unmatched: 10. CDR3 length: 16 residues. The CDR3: CASSAQRGAEPGELFF. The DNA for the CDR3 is TGTGCCAGCAGCGCCCAGCGGGGGGCCGAACCCGGGGAGCTGTTTTTT. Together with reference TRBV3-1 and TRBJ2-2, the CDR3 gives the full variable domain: DTAVSQTPKYLVTQMGNDKSIKCEQNLGHDTMYWYKQDSKKFLKIMFSYNNKELIINETVPNRFSPKSPDKAHLNLHINSLELGDSAVYFCASSAQRGAEPGELFFGEGSRLTVL.

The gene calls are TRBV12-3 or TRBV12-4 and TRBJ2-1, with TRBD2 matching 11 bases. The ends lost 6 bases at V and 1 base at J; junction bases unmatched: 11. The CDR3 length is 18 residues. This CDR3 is CASSPGNLAGGSYNEQFF. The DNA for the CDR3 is TGTGCCAGCAGCCCTGGGAACTTAGCGGGGGGGTCCTACAATGAGCAGTTCTTC.

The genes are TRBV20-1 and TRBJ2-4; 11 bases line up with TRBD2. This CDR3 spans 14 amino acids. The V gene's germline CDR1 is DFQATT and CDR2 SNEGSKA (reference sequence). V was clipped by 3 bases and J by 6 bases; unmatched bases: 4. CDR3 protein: CSARSSGGVNIQYF. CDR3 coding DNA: TGCAGTGCTAGGAGTAGCGGGGGGGTAAACATTCAGTACTTC.

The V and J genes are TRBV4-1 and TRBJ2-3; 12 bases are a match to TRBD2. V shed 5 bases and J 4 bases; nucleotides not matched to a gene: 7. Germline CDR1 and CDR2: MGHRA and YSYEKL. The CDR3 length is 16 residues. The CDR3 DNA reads TGCGCCAGCAGCGCGCTCCCTAGCGGGGGGGCAGATACGCAGTATTTT. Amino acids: CASSALPSGGADTQYF.

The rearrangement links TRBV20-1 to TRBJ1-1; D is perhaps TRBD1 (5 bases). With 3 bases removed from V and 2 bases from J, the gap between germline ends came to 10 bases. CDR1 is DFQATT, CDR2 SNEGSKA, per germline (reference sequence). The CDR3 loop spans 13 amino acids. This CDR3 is CSASGRVNTEAFF. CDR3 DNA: TGCAGTGCTAGCGGCAGGGTAAACACTGAAGCTTTCTTT.

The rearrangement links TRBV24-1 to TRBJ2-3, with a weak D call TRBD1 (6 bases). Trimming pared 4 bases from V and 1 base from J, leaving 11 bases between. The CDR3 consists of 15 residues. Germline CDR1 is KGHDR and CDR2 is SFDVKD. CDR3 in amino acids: CATSENRVGTDTQYF. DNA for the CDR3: TGTGCCACCAGTGAGAACAGGGTCGGCACAGATACGCAGTATTTT.

CDR3 sequence (DNA): TGTGCCATCACCCCCCACGGGAACACTGAAGCTTTCTTT. This codes for CAITPHGNTEAFF. V usage is TRBV7-9 and J usage is TRBJ1-1; D not certain. Germline CDR1 SEHNR, CDR2 FQNEAQ (reference sequence). The CDR3 is 13 amino acids. The ends were cut back, 10 bases at V and 1 base at J, with 13 bases in the middle. The whole variable domain, filled in from reference TRBV7-9 and TRBJ1-1, reads DTGVSQNPRHKITKRGQNVTFRCDPISEHNRLYWYRQTLGQGPEFLTYFQNEAQLEKSRLLSDRFSAERPKGSFSTLEIQRTEQGDSAMYLCAITPHGNTEAFFGQGTRLTVV.

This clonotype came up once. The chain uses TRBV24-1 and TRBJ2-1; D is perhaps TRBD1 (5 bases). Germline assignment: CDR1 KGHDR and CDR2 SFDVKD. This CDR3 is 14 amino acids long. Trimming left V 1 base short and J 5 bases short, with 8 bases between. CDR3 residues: CATSDLGADNEQFF. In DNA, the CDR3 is TGTGCCACCAGTGATTTAGGGGCCGACAATGAGCAGTTCTTC.

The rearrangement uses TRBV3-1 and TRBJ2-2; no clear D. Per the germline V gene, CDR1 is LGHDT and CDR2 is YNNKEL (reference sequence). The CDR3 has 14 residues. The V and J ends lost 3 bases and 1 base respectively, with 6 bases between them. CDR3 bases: TGTGCCAGCAGCCAGAACGTGAACACCGGGGAGCTGTTTTTT. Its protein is CASSQNVNTGELFF.

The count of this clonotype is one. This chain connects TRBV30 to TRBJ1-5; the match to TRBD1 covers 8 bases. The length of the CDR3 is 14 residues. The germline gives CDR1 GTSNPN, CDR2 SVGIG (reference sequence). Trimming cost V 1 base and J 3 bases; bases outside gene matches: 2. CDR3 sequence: CAWSAGGSNQPQHF. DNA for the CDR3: TGTGCCTGGAGTGCAGGGGGCTCCAATCAGCCCCAGCATTTT.

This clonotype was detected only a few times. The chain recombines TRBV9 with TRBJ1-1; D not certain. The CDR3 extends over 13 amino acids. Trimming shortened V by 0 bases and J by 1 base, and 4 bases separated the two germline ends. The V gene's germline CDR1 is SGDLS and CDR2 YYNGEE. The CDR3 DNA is TGTGCCAGCAGCGTAGGCTGGAACACTGAAGCTTTCTTT. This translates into CASSVGWNTEAFF.

CDR3 nucleotide sequence: TGTGCCATCAGTGAGTCGGGGAGAGAGACCCAGTACTTC. Its protein product is CAISESGRETQYF. This chain joins TRBV10-3 and TRBJ2-5, with D possibly matching TRBD2 (5 bases). CDR3 length: 13 residues. CDR1 is ENHRY and CDR2 is SYGVKD in the germline V gene. The V and J ends lost 0 bases and 4 bases respectively, with 6 bases between them.

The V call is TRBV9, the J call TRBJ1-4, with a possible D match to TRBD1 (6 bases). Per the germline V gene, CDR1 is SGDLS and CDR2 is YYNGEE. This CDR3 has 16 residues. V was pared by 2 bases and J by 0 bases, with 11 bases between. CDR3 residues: CASSVGQKATNEKLFF. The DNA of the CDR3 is TGTGCCAGCAGCGTCGGACAGAAAGCAACTAATGAAAAACTGTTTTTT.

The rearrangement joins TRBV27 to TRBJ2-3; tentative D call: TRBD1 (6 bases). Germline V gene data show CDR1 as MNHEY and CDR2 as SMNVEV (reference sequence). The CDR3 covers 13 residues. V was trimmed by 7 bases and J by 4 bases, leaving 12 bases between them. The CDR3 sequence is CASNDRMSDTQYF. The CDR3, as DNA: TGTGCCAGCAACGACAGGATGTCAGATACGCAGTATTTT.

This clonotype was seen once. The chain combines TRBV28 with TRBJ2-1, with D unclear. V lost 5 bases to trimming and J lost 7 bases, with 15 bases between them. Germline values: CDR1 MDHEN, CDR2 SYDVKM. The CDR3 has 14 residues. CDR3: CASSTPTDGNEQFF. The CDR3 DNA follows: TGTGCCAGCAGTACACCTACGGACGGGAATGAGCAGTTCTTC.

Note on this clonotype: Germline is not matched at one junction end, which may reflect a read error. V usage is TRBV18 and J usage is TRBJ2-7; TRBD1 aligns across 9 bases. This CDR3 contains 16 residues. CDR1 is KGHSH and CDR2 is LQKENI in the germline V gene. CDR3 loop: CASSALPGTGWYEQCF. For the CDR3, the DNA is TGTGCCAGCTCAGCCCTTCCCGGGACAGGGTGGTACGAGCAGTGCTTC.

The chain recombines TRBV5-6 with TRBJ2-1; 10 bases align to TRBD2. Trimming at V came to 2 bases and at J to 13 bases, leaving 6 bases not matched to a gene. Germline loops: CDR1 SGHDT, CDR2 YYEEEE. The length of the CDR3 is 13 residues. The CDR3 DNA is TGTGCCAGCAGCTTAATAGCGGGGGGCCTTCAGTTCTTC. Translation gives CASSLIAGGLQFF.

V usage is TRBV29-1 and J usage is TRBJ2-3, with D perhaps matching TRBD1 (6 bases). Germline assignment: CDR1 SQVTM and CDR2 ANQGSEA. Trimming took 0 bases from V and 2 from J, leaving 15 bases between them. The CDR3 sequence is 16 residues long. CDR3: CSVEEGAGQNTDTQYF. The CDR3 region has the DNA TGCAGCGTTGAAGAGGGGGCAGGTCAAAACACAGATACGCAGTATTTT.

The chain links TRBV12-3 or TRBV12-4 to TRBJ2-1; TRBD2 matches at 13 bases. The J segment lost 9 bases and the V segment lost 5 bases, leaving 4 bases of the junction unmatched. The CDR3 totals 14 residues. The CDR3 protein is CASSATSGGSEQFF. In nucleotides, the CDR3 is TGTGCCAGCAGTGCGACTAGCGGGGGGAGTGAGCAGTTCTTC.

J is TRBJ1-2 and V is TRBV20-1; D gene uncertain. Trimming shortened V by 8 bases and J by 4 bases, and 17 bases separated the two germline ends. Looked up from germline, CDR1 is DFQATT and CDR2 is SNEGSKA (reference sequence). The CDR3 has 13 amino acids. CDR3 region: CSTRTGSLYGYTF. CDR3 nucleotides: TGCAGTACCCGGACCGGTAGTCTCTATGGCTACACCTTC.

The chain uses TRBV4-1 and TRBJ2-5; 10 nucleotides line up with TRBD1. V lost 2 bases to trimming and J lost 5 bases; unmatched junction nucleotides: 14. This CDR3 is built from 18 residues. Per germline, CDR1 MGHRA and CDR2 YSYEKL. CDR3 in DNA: TGCGCCAGCAGCCAAAAGATCGTCCGGGACAGGGGCGGGGAGACCCAGTACTTC. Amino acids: CASSQKIVRDRGGETQYF.

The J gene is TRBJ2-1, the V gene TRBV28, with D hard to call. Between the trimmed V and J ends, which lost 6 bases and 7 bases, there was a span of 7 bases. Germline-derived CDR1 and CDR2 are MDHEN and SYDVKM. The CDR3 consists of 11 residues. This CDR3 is CASRRYNEQFF. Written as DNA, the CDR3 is TGTGCCAGCAGGCGCTATAATGAGCAGTTCTTC.

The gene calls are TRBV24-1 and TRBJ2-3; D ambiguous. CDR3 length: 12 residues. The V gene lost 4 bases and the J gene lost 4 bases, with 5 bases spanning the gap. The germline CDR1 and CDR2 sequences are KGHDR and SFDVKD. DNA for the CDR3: TGTGCCACCAGTGAGTCGGCAGATACGCAGTATTTT. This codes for CATSESADTQYF.